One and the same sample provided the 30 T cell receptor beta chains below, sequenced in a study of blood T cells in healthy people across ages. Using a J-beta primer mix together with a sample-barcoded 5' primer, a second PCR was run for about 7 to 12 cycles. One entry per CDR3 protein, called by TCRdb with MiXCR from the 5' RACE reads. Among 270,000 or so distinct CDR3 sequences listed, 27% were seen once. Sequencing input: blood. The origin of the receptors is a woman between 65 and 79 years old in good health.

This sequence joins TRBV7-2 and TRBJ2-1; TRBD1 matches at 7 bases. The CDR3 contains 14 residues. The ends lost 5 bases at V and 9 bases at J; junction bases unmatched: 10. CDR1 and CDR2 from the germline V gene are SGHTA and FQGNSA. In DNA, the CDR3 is TGTGCCAGCAGCGTCGAACTGACAGGGATTGAGCAGTTCTTC. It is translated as CASSVELTGIEQFF.

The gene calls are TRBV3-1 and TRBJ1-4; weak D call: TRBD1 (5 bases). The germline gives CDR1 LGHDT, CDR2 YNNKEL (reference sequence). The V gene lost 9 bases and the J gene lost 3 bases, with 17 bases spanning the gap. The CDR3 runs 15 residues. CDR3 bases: TGTGCCAGTTCACCGGGGCGCCTAGCTAATGAAAAACTGTTTTTT. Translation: CASSPGRLANEKLFF. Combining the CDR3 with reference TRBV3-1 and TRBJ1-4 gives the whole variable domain DTAVSQTPKYLVTQMGNDKSIKCEQNLGHDTMYWYKQDSKKFLKIMFSYNNKELIINETVPNRFSPKSPDKAHLNLHINSLELGDSAVYFCASSPGRLANEKLFFGSGTQLSVL.

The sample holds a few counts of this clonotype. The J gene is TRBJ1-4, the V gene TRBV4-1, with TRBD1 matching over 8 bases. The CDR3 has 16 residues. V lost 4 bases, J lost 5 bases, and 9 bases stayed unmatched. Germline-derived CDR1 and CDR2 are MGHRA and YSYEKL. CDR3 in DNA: TGCGCCAGCAGCCCAGAAGGGGACAGGTCAAATGAAAAACTGTTTTTT. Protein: CASSPEGDRSNEKLFF.

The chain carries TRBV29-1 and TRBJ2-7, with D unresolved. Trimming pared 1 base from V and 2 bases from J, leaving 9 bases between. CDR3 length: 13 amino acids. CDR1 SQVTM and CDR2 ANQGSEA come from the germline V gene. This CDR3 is CSVEVRETYEQYF. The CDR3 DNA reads TGCAGCGTTGAAGTTCGAGAAACCTACGAGCAGTACTTC.

The CDR3 DNA reads as TGCAGTGCTAGAGACAACACTGAAGCTTTCTTT. It encodes CSARDNTEAFF. The gene calls are TRBV20-1 and TRBJ1-1; D not resolved. There are 11 residues in the CDR3. Trimming left V 0 bases short and J 2 bases short, with 1 base between. Germline-derived CDR1 and CDR2 are DFQATT and SNEGSKA (reference sequence).

The CDR3 loop reads CASSLSGDANQPQHF. CDR3 bases: TGTGCCAGCAGTTTATCGGGTGATGCCAATCAGCCCCAGCATTTT. The J gene is TRBJ1-5, the V gene TRBV27; D gene ambiguous. The V gene lost 0 bases and the J gene lost 3 bases, with 9 bases spanning the gap. The CDR3 is 15 amino acids. The germline CDR1 and CDR2 sequences are MNHEY and SMNVEV (reference sequence).

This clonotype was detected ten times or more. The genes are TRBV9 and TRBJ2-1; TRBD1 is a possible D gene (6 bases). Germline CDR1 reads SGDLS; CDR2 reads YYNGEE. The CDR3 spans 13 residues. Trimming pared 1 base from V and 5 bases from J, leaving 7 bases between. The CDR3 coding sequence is TGTGCCAGCAGCGTACAGGGGAACAATGAGCAGTTCTTC. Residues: CASSVQGNNEQFF.

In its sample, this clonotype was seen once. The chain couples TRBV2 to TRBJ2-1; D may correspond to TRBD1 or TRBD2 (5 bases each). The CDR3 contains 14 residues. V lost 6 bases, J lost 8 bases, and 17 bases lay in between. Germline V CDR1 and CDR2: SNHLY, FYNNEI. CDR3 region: CASSRAGARDEQFF. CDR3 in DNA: TGTGCCAGCAGCCGAGCCGGGGCCCGGGATGAGCAGTTCTTC.

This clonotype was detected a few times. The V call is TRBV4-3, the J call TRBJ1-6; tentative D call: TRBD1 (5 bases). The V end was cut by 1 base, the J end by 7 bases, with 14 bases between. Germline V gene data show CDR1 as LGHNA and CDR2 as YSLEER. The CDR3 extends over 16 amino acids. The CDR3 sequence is CASSQVARSGNSPLHF. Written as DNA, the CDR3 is TGCGCCAGCAGCCAAGTGGCGAGATCAGGGAATTCACCCCTCCACTTT.

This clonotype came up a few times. In nucleotides, the CDR3 is TGTGCCAGCAGCTTTCTAGCTTCCCCTCCGGAGCAGTACTTC. Encoded protein: CASSFLASPPEQYF. The rearrangement uses TRBV7-2 and TRBJ2-7; possibly TRBD2 for D (5 bases). There are 14 residues in the CDR3. V lost 3 bases and J 7 bases, leaving 16 bases between the germline ends. Germline loops: CDR1 SGHTA, CDR2 FQGNSA. Complete variable domain (other parts from reference TRBV7-2 and TRBJ2-7): GAGVSQSPSNKVTEKGKDVELRCDPISGHTALYWYRQSLGQGLEFLIYFQGNSAPDKSGLPSDRFSAERTGGSVSTLTIQRTQQEDSAVYLCASSFLASPPEQYFGPGTRLTVT.

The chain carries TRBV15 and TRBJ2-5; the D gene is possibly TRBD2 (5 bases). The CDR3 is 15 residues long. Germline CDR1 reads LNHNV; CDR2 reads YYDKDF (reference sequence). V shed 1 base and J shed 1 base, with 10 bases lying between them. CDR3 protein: CATSRGGLPQETQYF. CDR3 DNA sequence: TGTGCCACCAGCAGAGGAGGGCTACCCCAAGAGACCCAGTACTTC.

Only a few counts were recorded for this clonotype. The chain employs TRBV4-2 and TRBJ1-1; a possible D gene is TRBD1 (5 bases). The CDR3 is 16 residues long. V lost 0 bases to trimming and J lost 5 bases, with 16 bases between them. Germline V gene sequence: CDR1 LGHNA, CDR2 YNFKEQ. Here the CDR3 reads CASSQESKAGTTEAFF. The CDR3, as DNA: TGTGCCAGCAGCCAAGAATCGAAGGCAGGGACGACTGAAGCTTTCTTT.

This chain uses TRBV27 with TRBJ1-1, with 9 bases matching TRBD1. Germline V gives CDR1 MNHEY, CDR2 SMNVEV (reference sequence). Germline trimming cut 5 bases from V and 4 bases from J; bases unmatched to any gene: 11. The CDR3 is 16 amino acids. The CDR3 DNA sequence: TGTGCCAGCAGTACAACACAGGGGGCGGAGAGCACTGAAGCTTTCTTT. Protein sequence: CASSTTQGAESTEAFF.

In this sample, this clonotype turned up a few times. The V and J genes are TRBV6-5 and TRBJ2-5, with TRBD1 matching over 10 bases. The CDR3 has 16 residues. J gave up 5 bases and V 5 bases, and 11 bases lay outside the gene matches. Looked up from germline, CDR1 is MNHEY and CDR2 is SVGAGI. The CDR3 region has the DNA TGTGCCAGCAGTATACTGGGACTGGGACAGGGGGAGACCCAGTACTTC. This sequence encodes CASSILGLGQGETQYF.

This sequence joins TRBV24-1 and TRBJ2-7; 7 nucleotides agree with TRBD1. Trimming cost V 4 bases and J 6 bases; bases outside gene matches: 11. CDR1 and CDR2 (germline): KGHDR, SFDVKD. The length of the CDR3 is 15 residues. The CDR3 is CATSDSAGTVAEQYF. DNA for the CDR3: TGTGCCACCAGTGACAGCGCCGGGACAGTCGCCGAGCAGTACTTC.

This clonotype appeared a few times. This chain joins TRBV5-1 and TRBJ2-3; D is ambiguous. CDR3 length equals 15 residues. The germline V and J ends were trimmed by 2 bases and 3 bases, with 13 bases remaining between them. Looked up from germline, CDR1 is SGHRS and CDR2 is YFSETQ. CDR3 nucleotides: TGCGCCAGCAGCTTACAAAGCCCCATAACAGATACGCAGTATTTT. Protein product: CASSLQSPITDTQYF. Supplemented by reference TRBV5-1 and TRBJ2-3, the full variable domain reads KAGVTQTPRYLIKTRGQQVTLSCSPISGHRSVSWYQQTPGQGLQFLFEYFSETQRNKGNFPGRFSGRQFSNSRSEMNVSTLELGDSALYLCASSLQSPITDTQYFGPGTRLTVL.

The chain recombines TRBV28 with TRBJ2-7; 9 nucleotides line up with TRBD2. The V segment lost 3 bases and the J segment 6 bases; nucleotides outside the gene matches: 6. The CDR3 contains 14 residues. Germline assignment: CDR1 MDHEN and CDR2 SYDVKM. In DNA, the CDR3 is TGTGCCAGCAGTTTCCCCCTAGCGGGGTCCGAGCAGTACTTC. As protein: CASSFPLAGSEQYF. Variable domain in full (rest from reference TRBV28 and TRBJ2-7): DVKVTQSSRYLVKRTGEKVFLECVQDMDHENMFWYRQDPGLGLRLIYFSYDVKMKEKGDIPEGYSVSREKKERFSLILESASTNQTSMYLCASSFPLAGSEQYFGPGTRLTVT.

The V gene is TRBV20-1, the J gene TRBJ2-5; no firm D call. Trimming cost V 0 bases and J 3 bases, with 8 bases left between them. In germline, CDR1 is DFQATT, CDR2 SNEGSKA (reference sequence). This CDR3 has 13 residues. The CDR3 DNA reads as TGCAGTGCTAGAGATAGTCTTAAAGAGACCCAGTACTTC. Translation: CSARDSLKETQYF.

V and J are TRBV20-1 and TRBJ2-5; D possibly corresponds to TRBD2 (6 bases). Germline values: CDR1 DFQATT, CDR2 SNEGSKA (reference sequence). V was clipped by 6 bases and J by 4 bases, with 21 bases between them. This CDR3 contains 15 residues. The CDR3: CSAPSLAVPGETQYF. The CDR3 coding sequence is TGCAGTGCCCCGAGTTTAGCGGTACCGGGAGAGACCCAGTACTTC.

The CDR3 DNA is TGTGCCAGCAGCTTAGCGCAGGGGTTCAGCTACGAGCAGTACTTC. Translated: CASSLAQGFSYEQYF. The rearrangement joins TRBV7-2 to TRBJ2-7; D possibly corresponds to TRBD1 (6 bases). With 0 bases removed from V and 3 bases from J, the gap between germline ends came to 12 bases. Germline lookup yields CDR1 SGHTA and CDR2 FQGNSA. The CDR3 is 15 amino acids.

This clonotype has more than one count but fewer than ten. DNA of the CDR3: TGTGCCAGCAGTACCCCAGGGGAACTATATGGCTACACCTTC. Translating gives CASSTPGELYGYTF. This chain connects TRBV28 to TRBJ1-2, with a weak D call TRBD1 (6 bases). The CDR3 is 14 residues long. Looked up from germline, CDR1 is MDHEN and CDR2 is SYDVKM. The ends were cut back, 5 bases at V and 5 bases at J, with 15 bases in the middle.

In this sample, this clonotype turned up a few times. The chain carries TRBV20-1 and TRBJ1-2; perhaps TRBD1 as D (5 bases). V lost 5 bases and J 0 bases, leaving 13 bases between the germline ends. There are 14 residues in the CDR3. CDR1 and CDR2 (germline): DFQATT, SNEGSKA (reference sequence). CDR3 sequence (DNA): TGCAGTGCTTTCGGGACCTTAGCTAACTATGGCTACACCTTC. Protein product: CSAFGTLANYGYTF.

The CDR3 sequence: CASSRGQPGNEQYF. CDR3 DNA: TGTGCCAGCAGTCGCGGACAGCCCGGGAACGAGCAGTACTTC. V and J are TRBV28 and TRBJ2-7, with a possible D match to TRBD1 (6 bases). The CDR3 contains 14 residues. Germline-derived CDR1 and CDR2 are MDHEN and SYDVKM. The V end lost 5 bases, the J end lost 5 bases, and 16 bases lay between the germline ends.

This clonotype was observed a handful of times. The CDR3, as DNA: TGTGCCAGCAGCCAAGATTCATATAGCTACAATGAGCAGTTCTTC. Amino acids: CASSQDSYSYNEQFF. The chain has TRBV4-2 and TRBJ2-1; D gene unclear. Germline CDR1 is LGHNA and CDR2 is YNFKEQ. The V end was cut by 0 bases, the J end by 3 bases, with 9 bases between. This CDR3 region has 15 residues.

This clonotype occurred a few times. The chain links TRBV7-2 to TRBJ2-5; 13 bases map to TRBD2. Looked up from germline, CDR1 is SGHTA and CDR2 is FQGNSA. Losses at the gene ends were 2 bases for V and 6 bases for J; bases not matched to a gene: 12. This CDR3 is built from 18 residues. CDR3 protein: CASSLTDLTSGRKKTQYF. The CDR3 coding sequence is TGTGCCAGCAGCTTAACGGACTTGACTAGCGGGAGGAAGAAGACCCAGTACTTC.

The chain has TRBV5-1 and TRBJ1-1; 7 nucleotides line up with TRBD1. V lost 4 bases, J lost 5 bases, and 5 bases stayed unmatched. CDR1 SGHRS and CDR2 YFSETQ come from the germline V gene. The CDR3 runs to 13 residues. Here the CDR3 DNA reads TGCGCCAGCAGCGACAGGGTGGGGACTGAAGCTTTCTTT. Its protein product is CASSDRVGTEAFF.

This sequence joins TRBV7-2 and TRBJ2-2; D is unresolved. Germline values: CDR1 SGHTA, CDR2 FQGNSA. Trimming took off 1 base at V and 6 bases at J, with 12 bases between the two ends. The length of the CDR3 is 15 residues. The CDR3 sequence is CASSLVLGFAGELFF. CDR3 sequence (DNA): TGTGCCAGCAGCTTAGTGTTGGGGTTTGCCGGGGAGCTGTTTTTT.

CDR3 loop: CASSDGTSKAFF. CDR3 nucleotide sequence: TGTGCCAGCAGCGACGGGACTAGCAAGGCGTTCTTC. V gene TRBV7-9 combines with J gene TRBJ2-1; 9 bases are shared with TRBD2. In germline, CDR1 is SEHNR, CDR2 FQNEAQ (reference sequence). CDR3 size: 12 residues. Losses at the gene ends were 5 bases for V and 15 bases for J; bases not matched to a gene: 8.

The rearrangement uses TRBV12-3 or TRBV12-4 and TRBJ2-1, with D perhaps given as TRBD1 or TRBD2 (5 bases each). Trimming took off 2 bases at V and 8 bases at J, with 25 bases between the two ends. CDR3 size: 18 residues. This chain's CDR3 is CASSLFSVGVVGSHEQFF. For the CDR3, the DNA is TGTGCCAGCAGTTTATTTTCGGTGGGGGTCGTGGGGTCCCATGAGCAGTTCTTC.

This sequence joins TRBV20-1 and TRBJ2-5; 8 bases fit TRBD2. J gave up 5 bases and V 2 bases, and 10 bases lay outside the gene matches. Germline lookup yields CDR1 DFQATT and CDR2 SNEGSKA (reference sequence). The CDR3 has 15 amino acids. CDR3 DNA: TGCAGTGCTAGACCTAACCGTAGCGGGGCGGAGACCCAGTACTTC. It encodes CSARPNRSGAETQYF.